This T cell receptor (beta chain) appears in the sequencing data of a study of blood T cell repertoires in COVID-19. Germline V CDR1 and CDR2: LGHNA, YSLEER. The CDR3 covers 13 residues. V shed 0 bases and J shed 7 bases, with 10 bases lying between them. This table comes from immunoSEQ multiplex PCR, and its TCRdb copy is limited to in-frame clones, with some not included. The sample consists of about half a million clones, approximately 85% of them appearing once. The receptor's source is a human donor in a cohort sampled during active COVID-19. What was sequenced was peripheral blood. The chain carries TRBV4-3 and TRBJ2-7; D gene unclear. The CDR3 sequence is CASSQDNNREQYF. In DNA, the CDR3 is TGCGCCAGCAGCCAAGACAATAACAGAGAGCAGTACTTC.